The entry that follows covers one T cell receptor (beta chain) sequence. Its specificity is not known. This entry is derived from a study of post-analysis software for immune sequencing data. Study overall: As for disease course, relapsing-remitting, secondary progressive and progressive-relapsing multiple sclerosis were all included.

Regarding the study as a whole: In multiple sclerosis, normalized Chao1 diversity was significantly below that of controls. Patients showed TRBV5-6, TRBV5-1 and TRBV20-1 among 4 or 5 TRBV segments more frequent than in controls. F measure showed strong co-clustering of same-batch samples.

Prepared TCR beta cDNA libraries contained unique molecular identifiers. A single record per CDR3 protein comes from TCRdb applying MiXCR to the PCR reads. The table has 740,000 or so distinct CDR3 sequences, around 50% seen once. Germline assignment: CDR1 LGHDT and CDR2 YNNKEL (reference sequence). The CDR3 is made up of 13 amino acids. V trimming: 4 bases; J trimming: 6 bases; junction bases outside the gene matches: 4. This TCR derives from a girl between 5 and 17 years old with multiple sclerosis. The chain recombines TRBV3-1 with TRBJ2-3; 7 nucleotides line up with TRBD1. Source material: blood. CDR3 sequence (DNA): TGTGCCAGCAGCCGCGACAGGGTGGATACGCAGTATTTT. This gives the protein CASSRDRVDTQYF.